This entry describes one T cell receptor (beta chain). Residents of under 25 US areas, aged about 18 to 95 years, made up the participants. Clinical histories supplied by participants themselves formed the basis of cohort assignment. The data are from a study of blood T cell repertoires in COVID-19. Overall study: Whether acute or convalescent, the COVID-19 samples came from the United States, Italy and Spain.

V was pared by 5 bases and J by 4 bases, with 4 bases of the junction left unmatched. The CDR3 consists of 14 residues. Per germline, CDR1 LGHNT and CDR2 FRNRAP. Study processing details: Nucleated cell counts were estimated from reference gene primer amplification. Assay: immunoSEQ multiplex PCR; the TCRdb copy retains only in-frame clones and omits some. Clone size and the V and J calls come from that table; the DNA yielded D and trimming. This table holds 150,000 to 200,000 clones, about 91% found once. The receptor was isolated from a woman aged 18-29 years who had recovered from COVID-19. The sequenced sample consisted of PBMCs or T cells enriched from blood (not recorded which). The V gene is TRBV12-5, the J gene TRBJ2-7; 11 bases are a match to TRBD2. CDR3 sequence reads: CASGPRTSGYEQYF. CDR3 nucleotides: TGTGCTAGTGGTCCCCGGACTAGCGGGTACGAGCAGTACTTC.